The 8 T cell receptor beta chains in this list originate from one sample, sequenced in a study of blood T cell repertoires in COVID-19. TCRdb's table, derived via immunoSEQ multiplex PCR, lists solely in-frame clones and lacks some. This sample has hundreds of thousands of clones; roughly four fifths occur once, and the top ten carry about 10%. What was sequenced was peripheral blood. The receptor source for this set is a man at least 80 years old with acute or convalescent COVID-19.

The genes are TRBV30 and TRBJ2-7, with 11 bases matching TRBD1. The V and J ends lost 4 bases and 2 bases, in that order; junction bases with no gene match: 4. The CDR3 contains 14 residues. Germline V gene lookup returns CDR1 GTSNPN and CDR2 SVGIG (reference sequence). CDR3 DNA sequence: TGTGCCTGGACTCCGGGACAGGGGGCCTACGAGCAGTACTTC. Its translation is CAWTPGQGAYEQYF.

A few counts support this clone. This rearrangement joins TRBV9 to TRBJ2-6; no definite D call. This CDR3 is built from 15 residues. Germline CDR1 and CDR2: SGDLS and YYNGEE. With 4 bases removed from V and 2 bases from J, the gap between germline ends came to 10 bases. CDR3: CASSSHSTGANVLTF. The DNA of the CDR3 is TGTGCCAGCAGCTCCCATAGCACTGGGGCCAACGTCCTGACTTTC.

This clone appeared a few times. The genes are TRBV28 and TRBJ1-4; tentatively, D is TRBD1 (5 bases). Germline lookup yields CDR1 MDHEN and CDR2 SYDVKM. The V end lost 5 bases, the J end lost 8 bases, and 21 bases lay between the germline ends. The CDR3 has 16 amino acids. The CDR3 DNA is TGTGCCAGCAGTCCGCCGTCGGGGGATAGTAGCGAAAAACTGTTTTTT. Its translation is CASSPPSGDSSEKLFF.

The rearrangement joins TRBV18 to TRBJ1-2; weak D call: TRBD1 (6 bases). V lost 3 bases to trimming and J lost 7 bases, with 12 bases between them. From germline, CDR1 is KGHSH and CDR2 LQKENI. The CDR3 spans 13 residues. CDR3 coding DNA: TGTGCCAGCTCACCCCCCTACAGGGCTGGCTACACCTTC. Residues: CASSPPYRAGYTF. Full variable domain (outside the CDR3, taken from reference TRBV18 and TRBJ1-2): NAGVMQNPRHLVRRRGQEARLRCSPMKGHSHVYWYRQLPEEGLKFMVYLQKENIIDESGMPKERFSAEFPKEGPSILRIQQVVRGDSAAYFCASSPPYRAGYTFGSGTRLTVV.

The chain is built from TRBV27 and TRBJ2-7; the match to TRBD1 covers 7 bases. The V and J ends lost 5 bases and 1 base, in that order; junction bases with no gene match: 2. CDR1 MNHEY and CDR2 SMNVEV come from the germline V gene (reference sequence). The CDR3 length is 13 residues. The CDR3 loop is CASSHRGSYEQYF. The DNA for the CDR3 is TGTGCCAGCAGTCACAGGGGTTCCTACGAGCAGTACTTC.

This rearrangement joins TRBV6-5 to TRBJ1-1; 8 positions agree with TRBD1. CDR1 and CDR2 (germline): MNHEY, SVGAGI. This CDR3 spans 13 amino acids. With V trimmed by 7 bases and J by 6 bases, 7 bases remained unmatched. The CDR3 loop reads CASNPRGRSEAFF. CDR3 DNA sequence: TGTGCCAGCAACCCCAGGGGGCGATCTGAAGCTTTCTTT.

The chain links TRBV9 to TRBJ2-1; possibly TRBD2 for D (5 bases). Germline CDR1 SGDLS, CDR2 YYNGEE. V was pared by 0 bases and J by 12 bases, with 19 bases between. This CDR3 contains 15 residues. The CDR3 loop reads CASSVGGLREIRQFF. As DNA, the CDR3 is TGTGCCAGCAGCGTAGGAGGCTTGAGGGAAATTCGGCAGTTCTTC.

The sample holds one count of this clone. CDR3 in DNA: TGTGCCAGCAGCTTATCTCGGGGGGCCGCTTCTAGCACAGATACGCAGTATTTT. It translates to CASSLSRGAASSTDTQYF. The chain employs TRBV11-2 and TRBJ2-3; weak D call: TRBD2 (7 bases). The germline CDR1 and CDR2 sequences are SGHAT and FQNNGV. V lost 2 bases and J 0 bases, leaving 18 bases between the germline ends. The CDR3 is 18 amino acids. Together with reference TRBV11-2 and TRBJ2-3, the CDR3 gives the full variable domain: EAGVAQSPRYKIIEKRQSVAFWCNPISGHATLYWYQQILGQGPKLLIQFQNNGVVDDSQLPKDRFSAERLKGVDSTLKIQPAKLEDSAVYLCASSLSRGAASSTDTQYFGPGTRLTVL.